Listed below are T cell receptor beta chains from one sample, sequenced in a study of CD8 T cells in ankylosing spondylitis. One entry per CDR3 protein, called by TCRdb with MiXCR from the 5' RACE reads. The data show hundreds of thousands of distinct CDR3 sequences, 25% to 30% seen once. Sequencing used blood, either unsorted or a sorted T cell fraction (not recorded which). The receptors stem from a male donor with ankylosing spondylitis. CDR3s include the opening cysteine and the closing phenylalanine or tryptophan. D genes are given only for firm matches. Clone size, where shown, is once, few, many, or a class for clones that have expanded.

D gene,clone size,J gene,V gene,CDR3 DNA,CDR3 protein
NA,NA,TRBJ2-5,TRBV15,TGTGCCACCAGCAGAGAGAGCGGGCGAGAGACCCAGTACTTC,CATSRESGRETQYF
NA,few,TRBJ2-7,TRBV7-9,TGTGCCAGCAGCTTAGCGCGGGCTAATTACGAGCAGTACTTC,CASSLARANYEQYF
NA,few,TRBJ2-3,TRBV29-1,TGCAGCGTTGTCCGCCCCACAGATACGCAGTATTTT,CSVVRPTDTQYF
TRBD2,NA,TRBJ2-3,TRBV7-2,TGTGCCAGCAGCTTAATTCGGACTAGCGGGAGGGAAGATACGCAGTATTTT,CASSLIRTSGREDTQYF
NA,few,TRBJ2-3,TRBV2,TGTGCCAGCAGTGGGGGAACAGGGGGGGAAGATACGCAGTATTTT,CASSGGTGGEDTQYF
TRBD1,NA,TRBJ2-7,TRBV20-1,TGCAGTGCCCCAAGGACAGGGTTATCCTACGAGCAGTACTTC,CSAPRTGLSYEQYF
NA,NA,TRBJ1-6,TRBV15,TGTGCCACCAGCAGAGATATCTCCCGGACAGATGTTGAGAATTCACCCCTCCACTTT,CATSRDISRTDVENSPLHF
TRBD1,NA,TRBJ1-2,TRBV18,TGTGCCAGCTCACTAACAGGGGGCGAAAGTGGCTACACCTTC,CASSLTGGESGYTF
NA,NA,TRBJ2-5,TRBV12-3/TRBV12-4,TGTGCCAGCAGTTTTACTGAGACGGAGACCCAGTACTTC,CASSFTETETQYF
TRBD1,NA,TRBJ1-2,TRBV5-1,TGCGCCAGCAGCTCAGACAGGGGGCGAGACTATGGCTACACCTTC,CASSSDRGRDYGYTF
NA,few,TRBJ1-5,TRBV3-1,TGTGCCAGCAGCCAAGATGGCGGGATCCCCCCCCAGCATTTT,CASSQDGGIPPQHF
NA,few,TRBJ2-7,TRBV20-1,TGCAGTGCTGAGCCCCTGGGGGTCTACGAGCAGTACTTC,CSAEPLGVYEQYF
NA,NA,TRBJ2-1,TRBV20-1,TGCAGTGCTAGAGGTGTGGAGACCTACAATGAGCAGTTCTTC,CSARGVETYNEQFF
TRBD1,NA,TRBJ1-5,TRBV20-1,TGCAGTGTCCCCGGACAGGGGAATCAGCCCCAGCATTTT,CSVPGQGNQPQHF
NA,NA,TRBJ1-1,TRBV27,TGTGCCAGCAGCCACTCCGGAAGCAGGGGTAACACTGAAGCTTTCTTT,CASSHSGSRGNTEAFF
TRBD1,NA,TRBJ2-2,TRBV11-2,TGTGCCAGCAGATGGACAGGGAGGCACACCGGGGAGCTGTTTTTT,CASRWTGRHTGELFF
NA,few,TRBJ2-2,TRBV27,TGTGCCAGCAGTCCTGCATTGGGCCAGAACACCGGGGAGCTGTTTTTT,CASSPALGQNTGELFF